This T cell receptor beta chain was identified during a study of blood T cell repertoires in COVID-19. Study background: The United States, Italy and Spain supplied acute and convalescent COVID-19 samples. Nucleic acid was either cDNA or gDNA, and it came from T cells, B-cell-depleted T cells, or PBMCs.

In the study's own analysis: Reference gene primer amplification in the assay estimated nucleated cell counts. TCRdb's table, derived via immunoSEQ multiplex PCR, lists solely in-frame clones and lacks some. The V and J calls and clone size come from that table; D and trimming were worked out from the DNA. The sample lists hundreds of thousands of clones; roughly 86% were seen once. This CDR3 spans 17 amino acids. Germline CDR1 is SGHVS and CDR2 is FNYEAQ. J lost 3 bases, V lost 1 base, and 11 bases had no gene match. The chain uses TRBV7-6 and TRBJ2-7; 8 bases line up with TRBD2. This receptor was identified in a man between 18 and 29 years old with active or convalescent COVID-19. Sequencing was performed on peripheral blood. The CDR3 DNA reads as TGTGCCAGCAGCTTAGGGATCGGGGGGGCCTTAAACTACGAGCAGTACTTC. Amino acids: CASSLGIGGALNYEQYF.